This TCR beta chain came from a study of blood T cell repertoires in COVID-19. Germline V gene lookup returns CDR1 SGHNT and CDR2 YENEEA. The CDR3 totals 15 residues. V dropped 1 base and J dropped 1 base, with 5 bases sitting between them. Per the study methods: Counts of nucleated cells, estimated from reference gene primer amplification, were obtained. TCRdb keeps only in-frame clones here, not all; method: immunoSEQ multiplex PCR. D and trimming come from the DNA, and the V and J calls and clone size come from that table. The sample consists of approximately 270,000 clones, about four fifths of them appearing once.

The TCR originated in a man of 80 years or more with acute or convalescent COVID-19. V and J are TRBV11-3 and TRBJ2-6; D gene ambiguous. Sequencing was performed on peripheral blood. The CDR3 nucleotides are TGTGCCAGCAGCTTAGGAGGATCTGGGGCCAACGTCCTGACTTTC. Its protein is CASSLGGSGANVLTF.